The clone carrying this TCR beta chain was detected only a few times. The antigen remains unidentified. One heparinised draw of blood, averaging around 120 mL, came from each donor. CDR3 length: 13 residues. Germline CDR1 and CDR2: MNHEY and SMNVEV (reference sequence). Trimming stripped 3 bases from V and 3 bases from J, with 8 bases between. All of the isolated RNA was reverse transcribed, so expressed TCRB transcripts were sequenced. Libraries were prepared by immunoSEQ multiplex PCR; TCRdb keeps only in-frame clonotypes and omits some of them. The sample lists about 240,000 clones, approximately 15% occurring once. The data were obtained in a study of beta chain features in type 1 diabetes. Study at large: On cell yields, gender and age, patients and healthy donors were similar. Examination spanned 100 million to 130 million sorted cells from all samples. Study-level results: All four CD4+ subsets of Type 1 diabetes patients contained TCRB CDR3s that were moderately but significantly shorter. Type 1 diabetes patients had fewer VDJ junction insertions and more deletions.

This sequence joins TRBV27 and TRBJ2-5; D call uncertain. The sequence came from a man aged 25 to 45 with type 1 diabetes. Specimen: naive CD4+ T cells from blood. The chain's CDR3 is CASSFRAEETQYF. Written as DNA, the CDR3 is TGTGCCAGCAGTTTCCGAGCTGAAGAGACCCAGTACTTC.